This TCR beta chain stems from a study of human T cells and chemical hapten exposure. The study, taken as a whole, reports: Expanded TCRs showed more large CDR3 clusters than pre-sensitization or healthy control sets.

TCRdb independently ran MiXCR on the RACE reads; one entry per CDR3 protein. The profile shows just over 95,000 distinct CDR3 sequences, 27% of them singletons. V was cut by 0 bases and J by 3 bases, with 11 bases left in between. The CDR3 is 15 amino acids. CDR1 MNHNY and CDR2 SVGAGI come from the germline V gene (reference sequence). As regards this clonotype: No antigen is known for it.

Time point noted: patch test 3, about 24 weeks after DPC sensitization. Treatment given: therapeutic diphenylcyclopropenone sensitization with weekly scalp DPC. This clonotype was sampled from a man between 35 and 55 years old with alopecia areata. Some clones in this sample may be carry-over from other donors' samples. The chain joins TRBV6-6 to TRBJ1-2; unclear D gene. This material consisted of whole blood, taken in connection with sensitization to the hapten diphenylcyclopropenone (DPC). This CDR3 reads CASSYSTRPHYGYTF. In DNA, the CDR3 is TGTGCCAGCAGTTACTCGACTCGGCCGCACTATGGCTACACCTTC.